These 7 T cell receptor beta chains were sequenced from one sample in a study of vaccination and CD4 T cells after COVID-19. Researchers used the Oncomine TCR Beta short-read assay to sequence DNA from cultured CD4+ T cells. CD4+ T cells were cultured, and genomic DNA was extracted from them. TCRdb used MiXCR to reprocess the PCR reads, holding one entry per CDR3 protein. The table shows thousands of distinct CDR3 sequences, with around 28% occurring only once. What these receptors recognize is not known. Treatment described: roughly ten-day PBMC culture with coronavirus spike peptide pools or control peptides (ViraFEST assay). CD4+ T cells that came from the unexposed donor were collected before the COVID-19 pandemic (2011-2018). The sample comprised CD4+ T cells from blood, cultured in vitro. The receptors here all came from a human donor in good health.

J is TRBJ1-1 and V is TRBV10-3, with 10 bases fitting TRBD1. This CDR3 contains 16 residues. Germline V lookup: CDR1 ENHRY, CDR2 SYGVKD. Trimming cost V 0 bases and J 10 bases; bases outside gene matches: 11. DNA of the CDR3: TGTGCCATCAGTGAGTCCCCTACTGACAGGGGGCCTGGAGCTTTCTTT. It translates to CAISESPTDRGPGAFF.

This clonotype was observed a few times. The chain uses TRBV2 and TRBJ2-7; D is possibly TRBD1 (6 bases). Trimming cost V 3 bases and J 0 bases, with 9 bases left between them. CDR1 is SNHLY and CDR2 is FYNNEI in the germline V gene. This CDR3 is built from 14 residues. The CDR3 sequence: CASSDNRDSYEQYF. CDR3 DNA: TGTGCCAGCAGTGACAACAGGGACTCCTACGAGCAGTACTTC.

The rearrangement joins TRBV19 to TRBJ1-5; D is undetermined. V was shortened by 2 bases and J by 4 bases, with 12 bases between the two germline ends. CDR1 is LNHDA and CDR2 is SQIVND in the germline V gene (reference sequence). The CDR3 totals 15 residues. CDR3: CASSISNRVNQPQHF. The CDR3 DNA reads TGTGCCAGTAGTATATCGAATCGTGTTAATCAGCCCCAGCATTTT.

CDR3 loop: CASSARPGGDEQFF. The CDR3 nucleotides are TGTGCCAGCAGCGCCAGACCTGGAGGTGATGAGCAGTTCTTC. The gene calls are TRBV9 and TRBJ2-1; possible D gene TRBD2, 5 bases. This CDR3 comprises 14 residues. The V end was cut by 3 bases, the J end by 8 bases, with 15 bases between. Germline V CDR1 and CDR2: SGDLS, YYNGEE.

CDR3 nucleotide sequence: TGTGCCAGCAGGGACAGTATTTCTGATTATGGCTACACCTTC. This gives the protein CASRDSISDYGYTF. V is TRBV6-1 and J is TRBJ1-2; possibly TRBD1 for D (6 bases). CDR1 is MNHNS, CDR2 SASEGT, per germline. The CDR3 runs 14 residues. The V gene lost 6 bases and the J gene lost 5 bases, with 16 bases spanning the gap.

This clonotype was counted between two and nine times. The rearrangement uses TRBV5-4 and TRBJ2-7; D is ambiguous. CDR3 size: 13 residues. Germline CDR1 and CDR2: SGHNT and YYREEE (reference sequence). Trimming stripped 2 bases from V and 5 bases from J, with 11 bases between. The CDR3 DNA reads as TGTGCCAGCAGCTTATTGGGGTACCACGAGCAGTACTTC. Translation gives CASSLLGYHEQYF.

The rearrangement joins TRBV7-9 to TRBJ2-2, with 8 positions matching TRBD2. After removal of 6 bases from V and 4 bases from J, the junction contained 7 bases not matched to a gene. The germline V gene has CDR1 SEHNR and CDR2 FQNEAQ (reference sequence). This CDR3 contains 15 residues. The CDR3, as DNA: TGTGCCAGCAGGATGCCGGGAGGGTCCACCGGGGAGCTGTTTTTT. This encodes CASRMPGGSTGELFF. The entire variable domain, with the rest obtained from reference TRBV7-9 and TRBJ2-2, is as follows: DTGVSQNPRHKITKRGQNVTFRCDPISEHNRLYWYRQTLGQGPEFLTYFQNEAQLEKSRLLSDRFSAERPKGSFSTLEIQRTEQGDSAMYLCASRMPGGSTGELFFGEGSRLTVL.